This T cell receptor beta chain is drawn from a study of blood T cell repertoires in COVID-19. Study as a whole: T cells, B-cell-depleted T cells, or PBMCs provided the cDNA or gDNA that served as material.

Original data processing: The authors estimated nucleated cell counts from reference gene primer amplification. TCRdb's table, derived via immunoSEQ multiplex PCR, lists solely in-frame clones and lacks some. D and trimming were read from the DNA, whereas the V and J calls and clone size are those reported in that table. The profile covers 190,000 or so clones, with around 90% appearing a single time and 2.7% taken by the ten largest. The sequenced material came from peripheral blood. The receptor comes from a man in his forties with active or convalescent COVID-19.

In nucleotides, the CDR3 is TGTGCCAGCAGTTTCAGGGGTTCGTACGAGCAGTACTTC. Encoded protein: CASSFRGSYEQYF. The chain recombines TRBV12-3 or TRBV12-4 with TRBJ2-7; D is perhaps TRBD1 (6 bases). Trimming left V 3 bases short and J 4 bases short, with 10 bases between. The CDR3 is 13 residues long.